These T cell receptor beta chains were read from a single sample in a study of T cell changes during pregnancy in multiple sclerosis. TCRdb's copy holds only in-frame clones and misses some; the assay was immunoSEQ multiplex PCR. Among fewer than 30,000 clones, around 94% were seen once, and the ten largest hold approximately 5.3%. The sequenced sample was CD8+ T cells from peripheral blood mononuclear cells, obtained before pregnancy. Receptors originate from a female donor with multiple sclerosis, enrolled in a pregnancy study. Each CDR3 is given with its conserved first and last residue.

J gene: TRBJ2-5
V gene: TRBV7-2
CDR3 protein: CASSSPLGVMGETQYF

J gene: TRBJ2-6
V gene: TRBV7-3
CDR3 protein: CASSPGLLSGANVLTF

J gene: TRBJ1-1
V gene: TRBV7-9
CDR3 protein: CVPHTGTGGFFTEAFF

J gene: TRBJ1-1
V gene: TRBV6-6
CDR3 protein: CASSLDSNTEAFF

J gene: TRBJ1-5
V gene: TRBV29-1
CDR3 protein: CSVALGLNQPQHF

J gene: TRBJ2-6
V gene: TRBV5-1
CDR3 protein: CASTRTGSGANVLTF

J gene: TRBJ2-1
V gene: TRBV15
CDR3 protein: CATSRDPPAGGAHNEQFF

J gene: TRBJ1-1
V gene: TRBV13
CDR3 protein: CASSFLNTEAFF

J gene: TRBJ1-2
V gene: TRBV29-1
CDR3 protein: CSVGTLGGRDYGYTF

J gene: TRBJ1-1
V gene: TRBV7-9
CDR3 protein: CASSLGPGTLTEAFF

J gene: TRBJ2-2
V gene: TRBV2
CDR3 protein: CAILAGRANTGELFF

J gene: TRBJ2-1
V gene: TRBV7-9
CDR3 protein: CASSLAASSYNEQFF

J gene: TRBJ2-2
V gene: TRBV9
CDR3 protein: CASGGTGVTGELFF

J gene: TRBJ2-1
V gene: TRBV5-1
CDR3 protein: CASSLGTSGGMHEQFF

J gene: TRBJ2-1
V gene: TRBV9
CDR3 protein: CASSVAYRGVGNEQFF

J gene: TRBJ1-2
V gene: TRBV15
CDR3 protein: CAREGEYYYGYTF

J gene: TRBJ2-7
V gene: TRBV9
CDR3 protein: CASSPSGGAHEQYF

J gene: TRBJ2-5
V gene: TRBV19
CDR3 protein: CASSPGLAEETQYF

J gene: TRBJ1-1
V gene: TRBV9
CDR3 protein: CASSVSQTGNTEAFF

J gene: TRBJ2-3
V gene: TRBV2
CDR3 protein: CASSWTSGRDTQYF

J gene: TRBJ2-7
V gene: TRBV13
CDR3 protein: CASSKRQGAWPYEQYF

J gene: TRBJ2-7
V gene: TRBV4-3
CDR3 protein: CASSQVRTGDYEQYF

J gene: TRBJ2-1
V gene: TRBV19
CDR3 protein: CASSTFSINEQFF

J gene: TRBJ2-5
V gene: TRBV7-9
CDR3 protein: CASSLDPFQETQYF

J gene: TRBJ2-7
V gene: TRBV27
CDR3 protein: CASSLEGWGTERIHEQYF

J gene: TRBJ1-1
V gene: TRBV29-1
CDR3 protein: CSVEALGQGTEAFF

J gene: TRBJ2-5
V gene: TRBV30
CDR3 protein: CAWGQFQETQYF

J gene: TRBJ2-7
V gene: TRBV9
CDR3 protein: CASGLGGAPYEQYF

J gene: TRBJ2-7
V gene: TRBV7-6
CDR3 protein: CASSLTGQVYEQYF

J gene: TRBJ1-6
V gene: TRBV15
CDR3 protein: CATSRDRVSLYNSPLHF

J gene: TRBJ2-2
V gene: TRBV27
CDR3 protein: CASSVILNTGELFF

J gene: TRBJ2-7
V gene: TRBV5-1
CDR3 protein: CASSFIPDSHSYEQYF

J gene: TRBJ2-5
V gene: TRBV2
CDR3 protein: CASRDTEETQYF

J gene: TRBJ2-4
V gene: TRBV27
CDR3 protein: CASSQYTPSTAFQGNIQYF

J gene: TRBJ2-1
V gene: TRBV19
CDR3 protein: CASIGRTSPRSTGGVGQFF

J gene: TRBJ2-7
V gene: TRBV27
CDR3 protein: CASSYSSGGASEQYF

J gene: TRBJ1-1
V gene: TRBV30
CDR3 protein: CAWGWSMNTEAFF

J gene: TRBJ2-5
V gene: TRBV28
CDR3 protein: CASSFGGEAETQYF

J gene: TRBJ2-1
V gene: TRBV5-1
CDR3 protein: CASSWTSGNEQFF

J gene: TRBJ1-5
V gene: TRBV4-1
CDR3 protein: CASSQINYSNQPQHF

J gene: TRBJ2-7
V gene: TRBV2
CDR3 protein: CASRGQRQYF

J gene: TRBJ2-3
V gene: TRBV4-2
CDR3 protein: CASGVRVPGDTQYF

J gene: TRBJ2-5
V gene: TRBV4-1
CDR3 protein: CASSQDNVPAGNQETQYF

J gene: TRBJ2-3
V gene: TRBV10-3
CDR3 protein: CAISETSGGGPDTQYF